Below are 14 T cell receptor beta chains sequenced from a single sample in a study of T cells in women clearing cervical HPV infection. TCRdb keeps only in-frame clones here, not all; method: immunoSEQ multiplex PCR. This specimen shows some 43,000 clones; the ten leading clones hold 0.95% to 1%. Material: blood buffy coat. These receptors came from a woman aged 18 to 75 with a cervical HPV16 infection that either progressed to CIN3+ or cleared (not recorded which).

Details on this clone: The read terminates 3 residues ahead of where the CDR3 ends, so the germline J gene completes it. The rearrangement joins TRBV19 to TRBJ1-5, with D perhaps matching TRBD1 (5 bases). Germline values: CDR1 LNHDA, CDR2 SQIVND (reference sequence). V lost 3 bases, J lost 5 bases, and 11 bases lay in between. CDR3 size: 14 residues. The part of the CDR3 DNA that was read is TGTGCCAGTAGTATTATGGGGGGGGATCAGCCC. Translating it yields CASSIMGGDQP. The entire CDR3 sequence reads CASSIMGGDQPQHF.

Regarding this clone: The sequence runs out 3 residues before the end of the CDR3; the remainder is reconstructed from the germline J gene. The chain employs TRBV19 and TRBJ2-3; D is unresolved. The germline V gene encodes CDR1 LNHDA and CDR2 SQIVND (reference sequence). V lost 2 bases and J 5 bases, leaving 14 bases between the germline ends. The CDR3 totals 15 residues. The sequenced part of the CDR3 DNA is TGTGCCAGTAGTATATTCGACGGGTCGAGAGATACG. This codes for CASSIFDGSRDT. From start to end, the CDR3 is CASSIFDGSRDTQYF.

Remarks on this clone: Read coverage stops 3 residues before the CDR3 terminus; the germline J gene supplies the remainder. The V gene is TRBV7-3, the J gene TRBJ2-1; possible D gene TRBD1, 6 bases. The length of the CDR3 is 14 residues. The germline V gene has CDR1 SGHTA and CDR2 FQGTGA. V lost 6 bases, J lost 6 bases, and 15 bases lay in between. The CDR3 reads CASRYEQGFNEQFF. CDR3 DNA, as far as it was read: TGTGCCAGCAGGTACGAACAGGGCTTCAATGAG.

Regarding this clone: The CDR3 end is not reached by the read, which stops 3 residues before it; the germline J gene fills it in. The chain couples TRBV2 to TRBJ1-4; TRBD1 aligns across 7 bases. CDR3 size: 14 residues. Germline V CDR1 and CDR2: SNHLY, FYNNEI. Incomplete CDR3 DNA: TGTGCCAGCGGCAAACAGGGGCCGGCGTCACCA. It is translated as CASGKQGPASP. The full-length CDR3 reads as CASGKQGPASPLFF.

As regards this clone: The read ends 3 residues shy of where the CDR3 ends; the end is completed using the germline J gene. This rearrangement joins TRBV5-6 to TRBJ2-7; D is possibly TRBD1 (6 bases). The germline CDR1 and CDR2 sequences are SGHDT and YYEEEE. The CDR3 extends over 14 amino acids. The V end lost 4 bases, the J end lost 2 bases, and 13 bases lay between the germline ends. The CDR3 bases that were read are TGTGCCAGCAGCCTGGGGGCCGGTACCTACGAG. Its translation is CASSLGAGTYE. Given in full, the CDR3 is CASSLGAGTYEQYF. Looking up the rest from reference TRBV5-6 and TRBJ2-7 gives the full variable domain: DAGVTQSPTHLIKTRGQQVTLRCSPKSGHDTVSWYQQALGQGPQFIFQYYEEEERQRGNFPDRFSGHQFPNYSSELNVNALLLGDSALYLCASSLGAGTYEQYFGPGTRLTVT.

About this clone: The read comes to an end 3 residues before the CDR3 does, leaving the germline J gene to fill in the end. The rearrangement uses TRBV5-1 and TRBJ1-4, with TRBD1 as a possible D gene (5 bases). The CDR3 has 15 amino acids. Germline V CDR1 and CDR2: SGHRS, YFSETQ. The DNA read from the CDR3 is TGCGCCAGCAGCCCCTGGGGCTCTGGGGCCAACGTA. Translation gives CASSPWGSGANV. The whole CDR3 protein reads CASSPWGSGANVLFF.

Comment on this clone: The read terminates 3 residues ahead of where the CDR3 ends, so the germline J gene completes it. This sample also contains other DNA sequences that code for the same CDR3. The chain combines TRBV5-5 with TRBJ2-3, with 12 nucleotides matching TRBD2. Germline CDR1 reads SGHKS; CDR2 reads YYEKEE (reference sequence). The CDR3 is 15 residues long. V lost 4 bases, J lost 6 bases, and 6 bases stayed unmatched. This chain's CDR3 is CASSPSGGEVDTQYF. The CDR3 DNA, read in part, is TGTGCCAGCAGCCCTAGCGGGGGGGAGGTTGATACG. Drawing the rest from reference TRBV5-5 and TRBJ2-3, the complete variable domain is DAGVTQSPTHLIKTRGQQVTLRCSPISGHKSVSWYQQVLGQGPQFIFQYYEKEERGRGNFPDRFSARQFPNYSSELNVNALLLGDSALYLCASSPSGGEVDTQYFGPGTRLTVL.

Note on this clone: The read finishes 3 residues shy of the CDR3 end, and the germline J gene is used to complete it. V gene TRBV19 combines with J gene TRBJ2-3; 9 nucleotides agree with TRBD1. Germline assignment: CDR1 LNHDA and CDR2 SQIVND (reference sequence). CDR3 length: 16 residues. The covered CDR3 bases are TGTGCCAGTAGTGGGGGACAGGGACGTAGCAATCAGCCG. The encoded protein is CASSGGQGRSNQP. The whole CDR3 protein reads CASSGGQGRSNQPQYF.

CDR3 protein: CAWPGRTALNTEAFF. Incomplete CDR3 DNA: TGTGCCTGGCCCGGTAGGACAGCGCTGAACACTGAA. The chain has TRBV30 and TRBJ1-1; tentative D call: TRBD1 (6 bases). The read is 3 residues too short to cover the CDR3 end, so that end is filled in from the germline J gene. CDR1 is GTSNPN and CDR2 is SVGIG in the germline V gene (reference sequence). The CDR3 contains 15 residues. V lost 5 bases and J lost 0, with 16 bases in between.

The CDR3 bases that were read are TGCGCCAGCAGCGGTTGGACTAGCCCTAGCACAGATACG. It encodes CASSGWTSPSTDT. The whole CDR3 sequence reads CASSGWTSPSTDTQYF. This chain uses TRBV5-1 with TRBJ2-3; 8 nucleotides align to TRBD2. The read is 3 residues too short to cover the CDR3 end, so that end is filled in from the germline J gene. This CDR3 has 16 residues. The V gene's germline CDR1 is SGHRS and CDR2 YFSETQ. V shed 4 bases and J 0 bases; nucleotides not matched to a gene: 7. Variable domain in full (rest from reference TRBV5-1 and TRBJ2-3): KAGVTQTPRYLIKTRGQQVTLSCSPISGHRSVSWYQQTPGQGLQFLFEYFSETQRNKGNFPGRFSGRQFSNSRSEMNVSTLELGDSALYLCASSGWTSPSTDTQYFGPGTRLTVL.

As concerns this clone: The read terminates 3 residues ahead of where the CDR3 ends, so the germline J gene completes it. The rearrangement links TRBV13 to TRBJ2-7; 7 nucleotides match TRBD1. CDR3 length: 16 residues. Germline V gives CDR1 PRHDT, CDR2 FYEKMQ (reference sequence). The junction had 7 bases not matched to a gene; V was cut back by 0 bases and J by 2 bases. CDR3 region: CASSLGGPGQTYEQYF. The CDR3 bases that were read are TGTGCCAGCAGCTTAGGAGGACCGGGACAGACCTACGAG.

As regards this clone: The CDR3 is cut off 3 residues early in the read; its end comes from the germline J gene. V and J are TRBV18 and TRBJ2-3; 7 bases match TRBD1. This CDR3 is 14 amino acids long. In germline, CDR1 is KGHSH, CDR2 LQKENI. With V trimmed by 4 bases and J by 5 bases, 6 bases remained unmatched. The CDR3 sequence is CASSRIDRVDTQYF. The part of the CDR3 DNA that was read is TGTGCCAGCTCACGAATCGACAGGGTAGATACG.

A word on this clone: The read gets to within 3 residues of the CDR3 end, and the germline J gene fills in the rest. The chain has TRBV18 and TRBJ1-2, with D tentatively TRBD1 (6 bases). The germline CDR1 and CDR2 sequences are KGHSH and LQKENI. This CDR3 spans 18 amino acids. The CDR3 DNA, read in part, is TGTGCCAGCTCACCACGGCAGACAGGAATAACCCCAACCTACGAC. It encodes CASSPRQTGITPTYD. The whole CDR3 protein is CASSPRQTGITPTYDYTF.

Turning to this clone: The read ends 3 residues early relative to the CDR3; the germline J gene fills the gap. The chain is built from TRBV20-1 and TRBJ2-7; the D gene is possibly TRBD1 (5 bases). Germline V lookup: CDR1 DFQATT, CDR2 SNEGSKA (reference sequence). V was pared by 5 bases and J by 6 bases, with 17 bases between. The CDR3 runs 13 residues. This CDR3 is CSAFSQGISEQYF. The CDR3 bases that were read are TGCAGTGCTTTCAGCCAGGGTATCAGCGAG.